These T cell receptor beta chains were read from a single sample in a study of cytomegalovirus exposure and HLA in healthy donors. TCRdb keeps only in-frame clones here, not all; method: immunoSEQ multiplex PCR. Among some 100,000 clones, around 84% were seen once, and the ten largest hold about 1.1%. Material for sequencing was PBMCs. These receptors were collected from a woman younger than 30 in good health and CMV-seronegative. The CDR3 runs from the conserved cysteine through the conserved F or W. D genes are given only for firm matches. The size of a clone is reported for some rows only, either as once, few or many, or as a class for expanded clones.

j_call | clone_size | v_call | d_call | cdr3_nt | cdr3_aa
TRBJ1-1 | . | TRBV5-5 | . | TGTGCCAGCAGCTCTTCGAACACTGAAGCTTTCTTT | CASSSSNTEAFF
TRBJ2-1 | . | TRBV5-4 | . | TGTGCCAGCAGCTTGGAGTTAGTATCCTACAATGAGCAGTTCTTC | CASSLELVSYNEQFF
TRBJ2-7 | . | TRBV9 | TRBD2 | TGTGCCAGCAGCGCCGGTCCGGGACTAGCGGAATACGAGCAGTACTTC | CASSAGPGLAEYEQYF
TRBJ2-3 | . | TRBV4-1 | TRBD1 | TGCGCCAGCAGCCTTAAGACAGGGCGGTTTACAGATACGCAGTATTTT | CASSLKTGRFTDTQYF
TRBJ2-7 | . | TRBV7-2 | TRBD2 | TGTGCCAGCAGCTTAGGCGCTAGCGGGGGGGTCTACGAGCAGTACTTC | CASSLGASGGVYEQYF
TRBJ2-5 | . | TRBV9 | TRBD2 | TGTGCCAGCAGCGTTGGGGCTGGGGCGGGAGTAACGGAGACCCAGTACTTC | CASSVGAGAGVTETQYF
TRBJ1-5 | . | TRBV27 | TRBD1 | TGTGCCAGCAGTAGGGGACAGGGAATGAATCAGCCCCAGCATTTT | CASSRGQGMNQPQHF
TRBJ2-7 | once | TRBV5-1 | TRBD2 | TGCGCCAGCAGCTTGACGGGAGGCACTTCCTACGAGCAGTACTTC | CASSLTGGTSYEQYF
TRBJ2-1 | . | TRBV28 | TRBD2 | TGTGCCAGCAGTTTAAGGACTAGCCGCAATGAGCAGTTCTTC | CASSLRTSRNEQFF
TRBJ2-7 | . | TRBV6-6 | . | TGTGCCACCAAGACAGGCTCCTACGAGCAGTACTTC | CATKTGSYEQYF
TRBJ2-7 | . | TRBV5-6 | . | TGTGCCAGCAGCTTCGAGGGAGAGGCCTACGAGCAGTACTTC | CASSFEGEAYEQYF
TRBJ2-1 | . | TRBV4-3 | TRBD2 | TGCGCCAGCAGCCAAGATTTGTATGAGCGGGAGGCCTACAATGAGCAGTTCTTC | CASSQDLYEREAYNEQFF
TRBJ2-7 | . | TRBV27 | TRBD1 | TGTGCCAGCAGTTTAACGGGACAGGGTGCAAGCGAGCAGTACTTC | CASSLTGQGASEQYF
TRBJ1-2 | . | TRBV7-2 | TRBD1 | TGTGCCAGCAGCACGCCGGACAGGGCCTACTATGGCTACACCTTC | CASSTPDRAYYGYTF
TRBJ2-7 | . | TRBV2 | TRBD1 | TGTGCCAGCAGCGAACAGGGGGAGGACTACGAGCAGTACTTC | CASSEQGEDYEQYF